The 5 T cell receptor beta chains below all came from one sample that was sequenced in a study of blood T cell repertoires in COVID-19. Profiled with immunoSEQ multiplex PCR; TCRdb holds only in-frame clones, not every one. In the table there are 95,000 to 150,000 clones, more than 65% of which are singletons. The sample consisted of peripheral blood. These receptors all stem from a human donor in a cohort sampled during active COVID-19.

V gene TRBV7-2 combines with J gene TRBJ2-7, with 7 bases fitting TRBD1. Germline CDR1 reads SGHTA; CDR2 reads FQGNSA. V was clipped by 9 bases and J by 2 bases; unmatched bases: 10. The CDR3 spans 14 residues. This CDR3 is CARQKGTAPYEQYF. The CDR3 DNA is TGTGCCAGGCAAAAGGGGACAGCACCCTACGAGCAGTACTTC.

The chain links TRBV2 to TRBJ2-1; 11 bases line up with TRBD2. The CDR3 is 15 residues long. Germline V lookup: CDR1 SNHLY, CDR2 FYNNEI. The junction had 4 bases not matched to a gene; V was cut back by 4 bases and J by 5 bases. In DNA form, the CDR3 reads TGTGCCAGCAGTGTTGGGACTAGCGGAAACAATGAGCAGTTCTTC. It is translated as CASSVGTSGNNEQFF.

V usage is TRBV5-1 and J usage is TRBJ1-2, with TRBD1 matching over 8 bases. Trimming removed 3 bases from V and 6 bases from J; junction bases left unmatched: 7. This CDR3 region has 14 residues. Germline CDR1 reads SGHRS; CDR2 reads YFSETQ. CDR3 residues: CASSWTDRANGYTF. CDR3 coding DNA: TGCGCCAGCAGCTGGACGGACAGGGCGAATGGCTACACCTTC.

This clone was observed a single time. The chain combines TRBV6-2 or TRBV6-3 with TRBJ1-1, with D unclear. The CDR3 length is 13 residues. V lost 6 bases, J lost 5 bases, and 13 bases lay in between. CDR1 MNHEY and CDR2 SVGEGT come from the germline V gene. CDR3 loop: CASSAILETEAFF. For the CDR3, the DNA is TGTGCCAGCAGCGCCATACTAGAAACTGAAGCTTTCTTT.

The chain uses TRBV7-3 and TRBJ2-1; D remains ambiguous. With 5 bases removed from V and 0 bases from J, the gap between germline ends came to 14 bases. Germline V gene lookup returns CDR1 SGHTA and CDR2 FQGTGA. The CDR3 contains 16 residues. The CDR3 bases are TGTGCCAGCAGCCCCGTTGGGCTTAGCTCCTACAATGAGCAGTTCTTC. Encoded protein: CASSPVGLSSYNEQFF.